This TCR beta chain was recovered during a study of shared clonotypes between healthy human individuals. The J segment lost 15 bases and the V segment lost 2 bases, leaving 6 bases of the junction unmatched. The CDR3 loop spans 12 amino acids. In the original analysis: With immunoSEQ giving junction-only sequences and no quality scores, filtering differed. Assay: immunoSEQ multiplex PCR; the TCRdb copy retains only in-frame clones and omits some. The D gene and trimming were derived from the DNA, and the V and J assignments and clone size from that table. In the table there are about 490,000 clones, around 79% of which are singletons. This clone was recorded only once. The antigen is undetermined. Study-wide findings and caveats: Limitation of the genetic and exposure-history diversity represented came from the few donors.

This clonotype was obtained from a woman between 40 and 55 years old in good health. Some clones in this sample may be carry-over from other donors' samples. The chain couples TRBV23-1 to TRBJ2-1, with 8 bases matching TRBD2. TRBV23-1 is given ORF status, its function remaining uncertain. Sequencing was performed on PBMCs. CDR3: CASSQAGTSRFF. In nucleotides, the CDR3 is TGCGCCAGCAGTCAAGCCGGGACTAGTAGGTTCTTC.